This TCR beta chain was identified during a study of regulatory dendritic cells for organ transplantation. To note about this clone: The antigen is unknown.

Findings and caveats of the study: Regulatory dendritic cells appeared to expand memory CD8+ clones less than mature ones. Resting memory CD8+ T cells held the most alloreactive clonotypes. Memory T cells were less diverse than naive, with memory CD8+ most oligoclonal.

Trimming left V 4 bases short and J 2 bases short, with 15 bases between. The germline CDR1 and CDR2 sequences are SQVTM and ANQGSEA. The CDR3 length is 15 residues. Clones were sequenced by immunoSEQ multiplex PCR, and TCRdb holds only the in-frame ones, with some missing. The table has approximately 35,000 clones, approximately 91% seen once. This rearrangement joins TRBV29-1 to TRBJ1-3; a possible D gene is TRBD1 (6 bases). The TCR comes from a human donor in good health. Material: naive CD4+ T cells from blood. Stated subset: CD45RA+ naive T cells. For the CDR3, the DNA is TGCAGCGTTGGACAGTTCCAGGGGACTGGAAACACCATATATTTT. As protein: CSVGQFQGTGNTIYF.